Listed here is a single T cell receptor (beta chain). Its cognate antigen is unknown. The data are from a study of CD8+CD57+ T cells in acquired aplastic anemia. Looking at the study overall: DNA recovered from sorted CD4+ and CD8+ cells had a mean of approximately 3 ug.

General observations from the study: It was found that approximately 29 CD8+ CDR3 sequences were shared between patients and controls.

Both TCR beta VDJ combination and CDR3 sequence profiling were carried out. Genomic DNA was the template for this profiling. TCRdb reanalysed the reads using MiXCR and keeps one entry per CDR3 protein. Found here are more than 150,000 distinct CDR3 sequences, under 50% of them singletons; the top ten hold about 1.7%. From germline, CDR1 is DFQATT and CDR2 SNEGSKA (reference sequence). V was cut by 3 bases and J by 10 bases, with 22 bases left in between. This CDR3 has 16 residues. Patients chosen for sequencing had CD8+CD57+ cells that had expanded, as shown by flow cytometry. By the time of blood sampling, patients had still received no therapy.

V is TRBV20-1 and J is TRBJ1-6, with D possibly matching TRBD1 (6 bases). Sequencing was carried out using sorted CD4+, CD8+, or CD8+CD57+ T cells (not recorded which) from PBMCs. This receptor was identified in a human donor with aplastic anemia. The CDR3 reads CSASAVLQGGASPLHF. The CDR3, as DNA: TGCAGTGCTAGTGCGGTGCTACAGGGAGGAGCCTCACCCCTCCACTTT.